This T cell receptor (beta chain) comes out of a study of identical twins. This clonotype came up a few times. Sequence at one end of the junction differs from germline and may be a read error. In TCRdb, the 5' RACE reads were re-called with MiXCR into one record per CDR3 protein. The data hold fewer than 550,000 distinct CDR3 sequences, with roughly an eighth observed a single time. This CDR3 has 16 amino acids. Germline loops: CDR1 SSHAT, CDR2 FNYEAQ (reference sequence). This sample was shared with a second study, whose subject was yellow fever vaccine responses in identical twins.

This sequence originates from a woman younger than 35 in good health. Material for sequencing was CD4+ T cells sorted from blood. The V and J genes are TRBV7-7 and TRBJ2-1; TRBD2 agrees at 10 bases. CDR3 region: CASSLVSGRDNNEQFF. The CDR3 nucleotides read TGTGCTAGCAGCTTAGTAAGCGGGAGGGATAACAATGAGCAGTTCTTC.